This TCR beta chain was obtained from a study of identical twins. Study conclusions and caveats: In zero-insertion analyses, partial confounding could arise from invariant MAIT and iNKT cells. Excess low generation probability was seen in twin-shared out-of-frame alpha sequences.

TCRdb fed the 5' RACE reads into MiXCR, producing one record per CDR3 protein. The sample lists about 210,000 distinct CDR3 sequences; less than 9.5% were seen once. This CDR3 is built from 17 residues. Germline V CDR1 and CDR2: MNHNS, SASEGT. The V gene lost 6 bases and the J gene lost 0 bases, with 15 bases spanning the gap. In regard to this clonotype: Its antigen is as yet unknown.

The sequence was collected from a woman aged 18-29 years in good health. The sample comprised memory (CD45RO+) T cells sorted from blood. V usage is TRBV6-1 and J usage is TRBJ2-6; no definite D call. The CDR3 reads CASSSLNSYSGANVLTF. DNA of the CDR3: TGTGCCAGCAGCTCACTGAACAGTTACTCTGGGGCCAACGTCCTGACTTTC.